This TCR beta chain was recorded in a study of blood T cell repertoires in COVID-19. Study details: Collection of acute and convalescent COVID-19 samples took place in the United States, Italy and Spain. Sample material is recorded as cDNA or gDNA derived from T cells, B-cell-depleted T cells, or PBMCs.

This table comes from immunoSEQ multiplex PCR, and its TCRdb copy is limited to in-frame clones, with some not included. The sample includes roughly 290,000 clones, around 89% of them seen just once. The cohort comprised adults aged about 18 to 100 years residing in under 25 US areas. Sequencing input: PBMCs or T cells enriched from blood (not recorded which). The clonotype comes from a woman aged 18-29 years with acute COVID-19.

CDR3 protein: CASSPDTTDTQYF. As DNA, the CDR3 is TGTGCCAGCTCACCAGACACCACAGATACGCAGTATTTT. The chain combines TRBV18 with TRBJ2-3; the D is unclear. Germline CDR1 KGHSH, CDR2 LQKENI. Trimming shortened V by 2 bases and J by 2 bases, and 5 bases separated the two germline ends. This CDR3 comprises 13 residues.